One TCR beta chain is described in this entry. Its antigen is unknown. This specimen belongs to a study of follicular helper T cells after annual influenza vaccination. Findings of the study overall: Plasmablast frequency change correlated with clonality change in ICOS+CD38+ cTfh.

Assay: immunoSEQ multiplex PCR; the TCRdb copy retains only in-frame clones and omits some. Here the sample spans a few thousand clones, roughly 80% being singletons. Documented time point: 2014-2015 season, pre-vaccination. No donor had influenza vaccine in the prior 6 months; all lived in the community. Vaccine contraindications, substance abuse, HIV/AIDS, active malignancy and active illness excluded donors. V was pared by 7 bases and J by 4 bases, with 17 bases between. CDR3 size: 14 residues. CDR1 and CDR2 from the germline V gene are SNHLY and FYNNEI. This chain links TRBV2 with TRBJ2-7; tentatively, D is TRBD1 or TRBD2 (5 bases each). This receptor was taken from an adult who received the influenza vaccine. The source material was CXCR5+ CD38- circulating T follicular helper cells from blood, sampled on the day of influenza vaccination. Subset of the sample: circulating Tfh, non-naive CD4+CXCR5+PD-1+ (ICOS+CD38+ or ICOS-CD38-). In DNA, the CDR3 is TGTGCCAGCATGAGGGACCGTCAACATTACGAGCAGTACTTC. Translating it yields CASMRDRQHYEQYF.